One and the same sample provided the 21 T cell receptor beta chains below, sequenced in a study of blood T cells in healthy people across ages. Primers used in a second PCR of about 7 to 12 cycles were a sample-barcoded 5' primer and a J-beta primer mix. In TCRdb, the 5' RACE reads were re-called with MiXCR into one record per CDR3 protein. The sample has 780,000 or so distinct CDR3 sequences, about 56% seen once. Sequencing used blood. These receptors were obtained from a man between 35 and 55 years old in good health.

This clonotype turned up a few times. This chain uses TRBV9 with TRBJ2-7, with 10 bases that match TRBD1. The V and J ends lost 3 bases and 6 bases, in that order; junction bases with no gene match: 9. In germline, CDR1 is SGDLS, CDR2 YYNGEE. The CDR3 contains 15 residues. The CDR3 protein is CASSASGTGVLEQYF. In nucleotides, the CDR3 is TGTGCCAGCAGCGCGTCCGGGACAGGGGTCCTCGAGCAGTACTTC.

The chain recombines TRBV24-1 with TRBJ2-3; TRBD2 matches at 14 bases. CDR1 and CDR2 from the germline V gene are KGHDR and SFDVKD. The length of the CDR3 is 19 residues. With 4 bases clipped from V and 2 bases from J, the junction kept 10 bases outside the gene matches. CDR3 sequence (DNA): TGTGCCACCAGTGACCATCCGGGACTAGCGGGAGAGAACACAGATACGCAGTATTTT. Amino acid sequence: CATSDHPGLAGENTDTQYF.

This clonotype was observed at least ten times. The CDR3 DNA follows: TGTGCCAGCAGCCCAACACTAGCGGGATACAACGAGCAGTACTTC. It specifies CASSPTLAGYNEQYF. The chain recombines TRBV27 with TRBJ2-7; 10 bases map to TRBD2. The V segment lost 6 bases and the J segment 5 bases; nucleotides outside the gene matches: 10. Germline-derived CDR1 and CDR2 are MNHEY and SMNVEV (reference sequence). This CDR3 contains 15 residues.

This sequence joins TRBV3-1 and TRBJ2-3, with D possibly being TRBD2 (6 bases). The V and J ends lost 2 bases and 4 bases respectively, with 7 bases between them. The CDR3 consists of 13 residues. The germline V gene encodes CDR1 LGHDT and CDR2 YNNKEL (reference sequence). CDR3 region: CASSQWEADTQYF. The CDR3 nucleotides are TGTGCCAGCAGCCAATGGGAGGCAGATACGCAGTATTTT.

The CDR3 protein is CASRTDNEKLFF. The CDR3 DNA follows: TGTGCCAGCAGGACAGATAATGAAAAACTGTTTTTT. V and J are TRBV2 and TRBJ1-4; tentative D call: TRBD1 (5 bases). Between the trimmed V and J ends, which lost 6 bases and 4 bases, there was a span of 6 bases. Germline V CDR1 and CDR2: SNHLY, FYNNEI. There are 12 residues in the CDR3.

A remark on this clonotype: A much larger clone lies a single base off, so this may be a read error. The chain recombines TRBV9 with TRBJ1-2, with 11 bases matching TRBD1. V trimming: 4 bases; J trimming: 6 bases; junction bases outside the gene matches: 8. Germline CDR1 SGDLS, CDR2 YYNGEE. The CDR3 is 15 amino acids. For the CDR3, the DNA is TGTGCCAGCAGCCCTCGGTGGACAGGGGGCGATGGCTACACCTTC. The encoded protein is CASSPRWTGGDGYTF.

This sequence joins TRBV20-1 and TRBJ1-4, with 8 nucleotides matching TRBD1. CDR1 DFQATT and CDR2 SNEGSKA come from the germline V gene (reference sequence). With V trimmed by 8 bases and J by 5 bases, 7 bases remained unmatched. CDR3 length: 13 residues. CDR3 sequence (DNA): TGCAGTACCACCCGGGACAGGAATGAAAAACTGTTTTTT. This encodes CSTTRDRNEKLFF.

This clonotype was seen only once. This rearrangement joins TRBV7-3 to TRBJ2-5, with D unclear. V gave up 1 base and J gave up 4 bases, with 10 bases separating them. CDR3 length equals 14 residues. Germline loops: CDR1 SGHTA, CDR2 FQGTGA. The CDR3 loop reads CASSLSRRPETQYF. For the CDR3, the DNA is TGTGCCAGCAGCTTAAGTCGCAGGCCAGAGACCCAGTACTTC.

V usage is TRBV20-1 and J usage is TRBJ2-5; D uncertain. The CDR3 is 13 amino acids. Germline V gives CDR1 DFQATT, CDR2 SNEGSKA (reference sequence). The V end was cut by 5 bases, the J end by 2 bases, with 12 bases between. The CDR3 is CSAFEVTQETQYF. For the CDR3, the DNA is TGCAGTGCTTTTGAGGTTACTCAAGAGACCCAGTACTTC.

In its sample, this clonotype was seen a few times. V usage is TRBV28 and J usage is TRBJ2-1; D tentatively reads TRBD1 or TRBD2 (5 bases each). The V and J ends lost 5 bases and 9 bases respectively, with 14 bases between them. The CDR3 totals 13 residues. Per germline, CDR1 MDHEN and CDR2 SYDVKM. In nucleotides, the CDR3 is TGTGCCAGCAGTCCTCCCGGGACGGGTGAGCAGTTCTTC. This gives the protein CASSPPGTGEQFF.

The CDR3 DNA sequence: TGCAGTGCCGGTTCGGACAGGGAGAGCACAGATACGCAGTATTTT. This sequence encodes CSAGSDRESTDTQYF. The chain links TRBV20-1 to TRBJ2-3; TRBD1 aligns across 8 bases. The germline gives CDR1 DFQATT, CDR2 SNEGSKA (reference sequence). This CDR3 contains 15 residues. The V and J ends lost 6 bases and 0 bases, in that order; junction bases with no gene match: 8.

Here the CDR3 DNA reads TGTGCCAGCAGCTTAAATCTAGGGGCCCAAGAGACCCAGTACTTC. It translates to CASSLNLGAQETQYF. V gene TRBV7-9 combines with J gene TRBJ2-5; D might be TRBD1 (5 bases). The CDR3 sequence is 15 residues long. V was trimmed by 2 bases and J by 1 base, leaving 11 bases between them. In germline, CDR1 is SEHNR, CDR2 FQNEAQ (reference sequence).

CDR3 residues: CASSEAQVYNSPLHF. The CDR3 region has the DNA TGTGCCAGCAGTGAGGCACAGGTCTATAATTCACCCCTCCACTTT. The chain combines TRBV25-1 with TRBJ1-6; D is possibly TRBD1 (5 bases). The CDR3 contains 15 residues. Trimming removed 3 bases from V and 3 bases from J, with 9 bases in between. Germline loops: CDR1 MGHDK, CDR2 SYGVNS.

This clonotype was counted at least ten times. The V call is TRBV10-3, the J call TRBJ2-5; D perhaps matches TRBD2 (6 bases). Trimming removed 2 bases from V and 1 base from J, with 11 bases in between. The V gene's germline CDR1 is ENHRY and CDR2 SYGVKD. The CDR3 sequence is 15 residues long. CDR3 protein: CAISERGTVQETQYF. CDR3 nucleotide sequence: TGTGCCATCAGTGAGCGGGGGACGGTCCAAGAGACCCAGTACTTC.

This clonotype has only a few counts. The chain has TRBV12-3 or TRBV12-4 and TRBJ2-4; 7 nucleotides align to TRBD1. The CDR3 extends over 12 amino acids. The junction had 6 bases not matched to a gene; V was cut back by 3 bases and J by 13 bases. CDR3 residues: CASSLGSRGQYF. In DNA, the CDR3 is TGTGCCAGCAGTTTGGGGAGCAGGGGGCAGTACTTC.

Points on this clonotype: At one end the junction does not follow the germline gene, possibly because of a read error. V gene TRBV6-1 combines with J gene TRBJ1-1; no reliable D call. The germline CDR1 and CDR2 sequences are MNHNS and SASEGT. The CDR3 is made up of 17 amino acids. The CDR3 DNA follows: TGTGCCTGCAGTGAATATCCGACACCAACCCTGGGCACTGAAGCTTTCTTT. Amino acids: CACSEYPTPTLGTEAFF.

The V call is TRBV20-1, the J call TRBJ2-4, with a tentative D call TRBD1 (5 bases). The germline V and J ends were trimmed by 0 bases and 3 bases, with 9 bases remaining between them. This CDR3 has 14 residues. The germline V gene has CDR1 DFQATT and CDR2 SNEGSKA (reference sequence). CDR3 protein: CSARDIRGKNIQYF. DNA for the CDR3: TGCAGTGCTAGAGATATAAGGGGCAAAAACATTCAGTACTTC.

This clonotype was seen a few times. This rearrangement joins TRBV25-1 to TRBJ2-7, with D possibly being TRBD1 (6 bases). From germline, CDR1 is MGHDK and CDR2 SYGVNS. V was trimmed by 3 bases and J by 2 bases, leaving 11 bases between them. The CDR3 spans 14 residues. CDR3 nucleotide sequence: TGTGCCAGCAGTGAGGTAGGGGGAACCTACGAGCAGTACTTC. This encodes CASSEVGGTYEQYF.

CDR3 residues: CSARGGVSQPQHF. The CDR3 nucleotides read TGCAGTGCTAGGGGGGGCGTTAGTCAGCCCCAGCATTTT. V and J are TRBV20-1 and TRBJ1-5; D is perhaps TRBD1 (6 bases). There are 13 residues in the CDR3. Trimming took off 3 bases at V and 6 bases at J, with 12 bases between the two ends. The germline V gene has CDR1 DFQATT and CDR2 SNEGSKA (reference sequence).

In this sample, this clonotype turned up once. V usage is TRBV5-5 and J usage is TRBJ1-1; 8 nucleotides agree with TRBD1. CDR1 SGHKS and CDR2 YYEKEE come from the germline V gene (reference sequence). Trimming cost V 5 bases and J 3 bases; bases outside gene matches: 9. The CDR3 consists of 15 residues. CDR3 nucleotides: TGTGCCAGCAGGGGCCAGGGGGCTGTGGACACTGAAGCTTTCTTT. As protein: CASRGQGAVDTEAFF.

The chain is built from TRBV12-3 or TRBV12-4 and TRBJ1-1; D is unclear. The V end was cut by 5 bases, the J end by 1 base, with 11 bases between. This CDR3 comprises 14 residues. The CDR3 here is CASSRATGNTEAFF. For the CDR3, the DNA is TGTGCCAGCAGTAGGGCAACGGGGAACACTGAAGCTTTCTTT.